Listed below are T cell receptor beta chains from one sample, sequenced in a study of blood T cell repertoires in COVID-19. Clones were read by immunoSEQ multiplex PCR, and TCRdb kept only the in-frame ones, dropping some. This sample has around 95,000 clones, with around four fifths found just once. The sequenced material came from peripheral blood. These receptors all come from a man between 65 and 79 years old with active or convalescent COVID-19. Each CDR3 is given with its conserved first and last residue. D genes are given only for firm matches. The size field is filled for only some rows; it gives once, few, many or a size class.

D gene | clone size | J gene | V gene | CDR3 protein | CDR3 DNA
. | . | TRBJ2-7 | TRBV6-6 | CASSYNPDRGYEQYF | TGTGCCAGCAGTTATAACCCCGACCGAGGCTACGAGCAGTACTTC
. | . | TRBJ1-2 | TRBV6-1 | CASSDGNYGYTF | TGTGCCAGCAGTGACGGGAACTATGGCTACACCTTC
. | . | TRBJ1-2 | TRBV2 | CASSAGSTYGYTF | TGTGCCAGCAGTGCCGGGAGCACCTATGGCTACACCTTC
TRBD1 | . | TRBJ2-7 | TRBV30 | CAWRGQGHEQYF | TGTGCCTGGAGGGGACAGGGCCACGAGCAGTACTTC
. | . | TRBJ2-7 | TRBV29-1 | CSVEGSKGEQYF | TGCAGCGTTGAGGGGAGTAAAGGCGAGCAGTACTTC
TRBD1 | . | TRBJ1-2 | TRBV19 | CARTPEGQKAGGSNYGYTF | TGTGCCAGGACCCCAGAGGGACAAAAGGCAGGGGGCTCGAACTATGGCTACACCTTC
TRBD1 | . | TRBJ1-2 | TRBV10-3 | CAISPGQGREGYTF | TGTGCCATCAGTCCGGGACAGGGGAGGGAAGGCTACACCTTC
TRBD1 | . | TRBJ1-6 | TRBV28 | CASSSGRTGYNSPLHF | TGTGCCAGCAGTTCGGGAAGGACAGGGTACAATTCACCCCTCCACTTT
TRBD1 | . | TRBJ2-5 | TRBV6-2/TRBV6-3 | CASSYGGQQETQYF | TGTGCCAGCAGTTACGGGGGACAGCAAGAGACCCAGTACTTC
TRBD1 | . | TRBJ2-7 | TRBV11-2 | CASSLAGQGPYEQYF | TGTGCCAGCAGCTTAGCGGGACAGGGCCCCTACGAGCAGTACTTC
TRBD1 | . | TRBJ1-4 | TRBV30 | CAWSGQGAQKLFF | TGTGCCTGGAGTGGTCAGGGGGCGCAAAAACTGTTTTTT
. | . | TRBJ2-7 | TRBV7-9 | CASSSTQGREQYF | TGTGCCAGCAGCTCAACACAGGGTAGGGAGCAGTACTTC
. | . | TRBJ2-1 | TRBV28 | CASTKGRREANEQFF | TGTGCCAGCACCAAAGGACGGAGGGAGGCCAATGAGCAGTTCTTC
TRBD1 | . | TRBJ1-5 | TRBV6-5 | CASSYSKGGPQPQHF | TGTGCCAGCAGTTACTCGAAAGGGGGCCCTCAGCCCCAGCATTTT
TRBD1 | once | TRBJ1-5 | TRBV2 | CASSIDRGGNQPQHF | TGTGCCAGCAGCATCGACAGGGGTGGCAATCAGCCCCAGCATTTT
TRBD1 | . | TRBJ2-7 | TRBV15 | CATSSTGRAYEQYF | TGTGCCACCAGCTCGACAGGGCGCGCCTACGAGCAGTACTTC
. | . | TRBJ2-7 | TRBV6-2/TRBV6-3 | CASSYNLEITSYEQYF | TGTGCCAGCAGTTATAATCTTGAGATTACGTCCTACGAGCAGTACTTC
TRBD2 | . | TRBJ2-7 | TRBV7-8 | CASSLLSWEGRVYEQYF | TGTGCCAGCAGCTTATTATCCTGGGAGGGGCGGGTCTACGAGCAGTACTTC
. | . | TRBJ1-2 | TRBV30 | CAWTGGTDYGYTF | TGTGCCTGGACCGGGGGGACCGACTATGGCTACACCTTC
. | once | TRBJ1-2 | TRBV28 | CASSLLTVNYGYTF | TGTGCCAGCAGTTTATTAACGGTGAACTATGGCTACACCTTC
TRBD2 | . | TRBJ2-1 | TRBV24-1 | CATSVGRLAGSYNEQFF | TGTGCCACCAGTGTCGGCCGACTAGCGGGCTCCTACAATGAGCAGTTCTTC
TRBD2 | few | TRBJ2-3 | TRBV4-1 | CASSQGLRTSGGPDTQYF | TGCGCCAGCAGCCAAGGCCTCCGGACTAGCGGGGGGCCAGATACGCAGTATTTT
TRBD1 | . | TRBJ1-4 | TRBV24-1 | CATSDLSYRGRHFPNEKLFF | TGTGCCACCAGTGATTTGTCTTACAGGGGACGGCACTTCCCTAATGAAAAACTGTTTTTT
. | . | TRBJ1-5 | TRBV6-5 | CASSQTGWGNQPQHF | TGTGCCAGCAGTCAGACAGGCTGGGGCAATCAGCCCCAGCATTTT
TRBD2 | . | TRBJ2-1 | TRBV5-5 | CASSLPTGLAGNEQFF | TGTGCCAGCAGCTTGCCGACGGGACTAGCGGGGAATGAGCAGTTCTTC
TRBD1 | . | TRBJ2-5 | TRBV5-8 | CASSTWTGRLVSQTQYF | TGTGCCAGCAGCACTTGGACAGGGCGGCTAGTGAGTCAGACCCAGTACTTC
TRBD1 | . | TRBJ2-5 | TRBV5-1 | CASSLTLGQGPREAQYF | TGCGCCAGCAGCTTGACCTTAGGACAGGGACCAAGAGAGGCCCAGTACTTC
TRBD1 | few | TRBJ1-1 | TRBV27 | CASSWGQGDEAFF | TGTGCCAGCAGTTGGGGACAGGGGGATGAAGCTTTCTTT
. | . | TRBJ1-4 | TRBV5-1 | CASQGSTNEKLFF | TGCGCCAGCCAGGGTTCGACTAATGAAAAACTGTTTTTT
TRBD2 | . | TRBJ2-1 | TRBV2 | CARNPMGGGGSEQFF | TGTGCCCGCAACCCGATGGGCGGGGGGGGGAGTGAGCAGTTCTTC
TRBD1 | . | TRBJ2-5 | TRBV7-9 | CASSPDRGPRETQYF | TGTGCCAGCAGCCCGGACAGGGGGCCGCGAGAGACCCAGTACTTC
TRBD2 | . | TRBJ2-3 | TRBV18 | CASSPREAGPTDTQYF | TGTGCCAGCTCACCACGTGAAGCGGGACCCACAGATACGCAGTATTTT
. | few | TRBJ1-5 | TRBV18 | CASSLQGSSNQPQHF | TGTGCCAGCTCACTACAGGGATCGAGCAATCAGCCCCAGCATTTT
. | . | TRBJ2-2 | TRBV4-3 | CASSQETSNTGELFF | TGCGCCAGCAGCCAAGAAACATCGAACACCGGGGAGCTGTTTTTT
. | . | TRBJ2-5 | TRBV9 | CASSVGGTPGETQYF | TGTGCCAGCAGCGTAGGGGGGACTCCGGGAGAGACCCAGTACTTC
. | . | TRBJ1-1 | TRBV5-1 | CASSLGADTEAFF | TGCGCCAGCAGCTTGGGGGCAGACACTGAAGCTTTCTTT
. | . | TRBJ2-5 | TRBV2 | CATVGLGETQYF | TGTGCCACCGTCGGGTTGGGAGAGACCCAGTACTTC
. | once | TRBJ1-4 | TRBV4-2 | CASSQDLGLATNEKLFF | TGTGCCAGCAGCCAAGATCTGGGGCTCGCAACTAATGAAAAACTGTTTTTT
. | . | TRBJ1-2 | TRBV4-2 | CASSQDSGRVRYGYTF | TGTGCCAGCAGCCAAGATTCGGGCAGGGTAAGGTATGGCTACACCTTC
TRBD2 | . | TRBJ2-5 | TRBV7-2 | CASTLAGATEETQYF | TGTGCCAGCACCCTAGCGGGGGCAACCGAGGAGACCCAGTACTTC
TRBD2 | few | TRBJ2-3 | TRBV3-1/TRBV3-2 | CASSQTAGGLGDTQYF | TGTGCCAGCAGCCAAACGGCGGGAGGGCTGGGAGATACGCAGTATTTT
. | . | TRBJ1-5 | TRBV7-2 | CASSLGGGANQPQHF | TGTGCCAGCAGCTTAGGAGGAGGGGCAAATCAGCCCCAGCATTTT